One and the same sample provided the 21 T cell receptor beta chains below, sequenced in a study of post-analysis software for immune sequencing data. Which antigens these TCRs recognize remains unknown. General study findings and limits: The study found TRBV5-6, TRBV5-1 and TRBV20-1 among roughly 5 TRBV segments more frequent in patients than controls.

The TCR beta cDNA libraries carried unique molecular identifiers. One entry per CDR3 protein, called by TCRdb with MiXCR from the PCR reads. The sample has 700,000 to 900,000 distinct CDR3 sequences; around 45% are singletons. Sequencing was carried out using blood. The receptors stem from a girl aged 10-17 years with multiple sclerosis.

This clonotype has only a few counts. The CDR3: CASSQDLAGLQETQYF. The CDR3 bases are TGCGCCAGCAGCCAAGACCTAGCGGGGCTCCAAGAGACCCAGTACTTC. This chain links TRBV4-3 with TRBJ2-5; 9 bases are a match to TRBD2. Germline V gene sequence: CDR1 LGHNA, CDR2 YSLEER. The CDR3 is 16 amino acids. V shed 0 bases and J 1 base; nucleotides not matched to a gene: 3.

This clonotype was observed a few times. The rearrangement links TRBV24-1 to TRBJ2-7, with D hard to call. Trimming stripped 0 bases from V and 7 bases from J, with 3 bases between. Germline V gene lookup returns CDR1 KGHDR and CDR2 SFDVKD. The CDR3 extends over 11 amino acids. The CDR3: CATSDLFEQYF. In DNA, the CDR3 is TGTGCCACCAGTGATTTGTTTGAGCAGTACTTC.

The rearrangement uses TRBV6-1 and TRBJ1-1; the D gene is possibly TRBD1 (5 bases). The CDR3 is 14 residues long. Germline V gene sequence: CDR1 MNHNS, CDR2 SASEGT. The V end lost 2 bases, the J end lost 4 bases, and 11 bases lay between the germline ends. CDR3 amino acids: CASSEMGTGTEAFF. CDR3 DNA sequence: TGTGCCAGCAGTGAAATGGGGACGGGCACTGAAGCTTTCTTT.

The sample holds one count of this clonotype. Here the CDR3 reads CASSEARVDSSPYNEQFF. The CDR3 DNA is TGTGCCAGCAGTGAAGCAAGGGTGGACTCTTCTCCTTACAATGAGCAGTTCTTC. The rearrangement uses TRBV2 and TRBJ2-1; D is perhaps TRBD2 (5 bases). The V end lost 0 bases, the J end lost 4 bases, and 19 bases lay between the germline ends. The germline V gene has CDR1 SNHLY and CDR2 FYNNEI. This CDR3 is 18 amino acids long. The whole variable domain, remainder taken from reference TRBV2 and TRBJ2-1, is EPEVTQTPSHQVTQMGQEVILRCVPISNHLYFYWYRQILGQKVEFLVSFYNNEISEKSEIFDDQFSVERPDGSNFTLKIRSTKLEDSAMYFCASSEARVDSSPYNEQFFGPGTRLTVL.

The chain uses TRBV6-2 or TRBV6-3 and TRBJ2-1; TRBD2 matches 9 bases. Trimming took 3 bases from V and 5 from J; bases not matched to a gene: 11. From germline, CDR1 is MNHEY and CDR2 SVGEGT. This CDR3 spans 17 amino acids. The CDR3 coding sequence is TGTGCCAGCAGTTATCCAAGCGGGAGGCTCCCACACAATGAGCAGTTCTTC. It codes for CASSYPSGRLPHNEQFF.

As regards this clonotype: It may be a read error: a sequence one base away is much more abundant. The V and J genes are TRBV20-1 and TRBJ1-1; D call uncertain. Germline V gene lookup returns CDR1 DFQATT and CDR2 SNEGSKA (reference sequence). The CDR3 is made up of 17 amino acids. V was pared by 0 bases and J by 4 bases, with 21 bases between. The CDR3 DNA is TGCAGTGCTAGAGATGAATATAGGGCAGCCCGGGGCACTGAAGCTTTCTTT. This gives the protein CSARDEYRAARGTEAFF.

The CDR3 DNA reads as TGCAGCGTTGAGGATGCTACAGGAGCTTTCTTT. Protein: CSVEDATGAFF. The V gene is TRBV29-1, the J gene TRBJ1-1, with D maybe TRBD1 (5 bases). Trimming pared 3 bases from V and 10 bases from J, leaving 12 bases between. The CDR3 contains 11 residues. Looked up from germline, CDR1 is SQVTM and CDR2 is ANQGSEA. The complete variable domain, with remaining parts taken from reference TRBV29-1 and TRBJ1-1, reads SAVISQKPSRDICQRGTSLTIQCQVDSQVTMMFWYRQQPGQSLTLIATANQGSEATYESGFVIDKFPISRPNLTFSTLTVSNMSPEDSSIYLCSVEDATGAFFGQGTRLTVV.

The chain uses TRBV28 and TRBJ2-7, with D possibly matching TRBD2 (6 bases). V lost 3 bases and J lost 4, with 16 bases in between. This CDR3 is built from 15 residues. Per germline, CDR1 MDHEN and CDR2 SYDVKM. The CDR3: CASSLATSLGYEQYF. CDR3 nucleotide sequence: TGTGCCAGCAGTTTGGCCACTAGCTTGGGTTACGAGCAGTACTTC.

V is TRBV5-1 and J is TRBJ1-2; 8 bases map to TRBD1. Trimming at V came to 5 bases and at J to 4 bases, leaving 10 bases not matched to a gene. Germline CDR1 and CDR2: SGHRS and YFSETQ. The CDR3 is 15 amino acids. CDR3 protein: CASSSGQGGFYGYTF. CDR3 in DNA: TGCGCCAGCAGTAGCGGACAGGGTGGATTCTATGGCTACACCTTC.

The CDR3 region is CASSWDSGGDTQYF. In DNA, the CDR3 is TGTGCCAGCAGTTGGGACAGCGGCGGGGATACGCAGTATTTT. J is TRBJ2-3 and V is TRBV6-5, with TRBD1 matching over 7 bases. Germline CDR1 MNHEY, CDR2 SVGAGI. This CDR3 comprises 14 residues. The V gene end was trimmed by 4 bases and the J gene end by 6 bases; junction bases not matched to a gene: 7.

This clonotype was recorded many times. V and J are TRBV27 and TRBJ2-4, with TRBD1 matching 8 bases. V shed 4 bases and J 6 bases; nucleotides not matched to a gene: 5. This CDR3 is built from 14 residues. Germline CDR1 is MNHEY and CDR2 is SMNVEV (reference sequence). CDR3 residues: CASSSGTGGNIQYF. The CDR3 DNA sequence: TGTGCCAGCAGTTCGGGGACAGGAGGAAACATTCAGTACTTC.

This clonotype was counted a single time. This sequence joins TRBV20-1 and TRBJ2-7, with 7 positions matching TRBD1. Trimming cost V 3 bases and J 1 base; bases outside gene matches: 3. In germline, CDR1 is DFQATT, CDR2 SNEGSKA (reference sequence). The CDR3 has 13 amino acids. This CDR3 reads CSASGDSSYEQYF. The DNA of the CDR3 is TGCAGTGCTAGTGGGGACAGTTCCTACGAGCAGTACTTC.

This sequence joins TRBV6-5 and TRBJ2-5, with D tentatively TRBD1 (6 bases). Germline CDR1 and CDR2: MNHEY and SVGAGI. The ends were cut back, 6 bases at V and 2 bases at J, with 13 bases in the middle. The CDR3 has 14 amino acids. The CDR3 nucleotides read TGTGCCAGCAGCCCCGGGACATCTCAAGAGACCCAGTACTTC. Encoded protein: CASSPGTSQETQYF.

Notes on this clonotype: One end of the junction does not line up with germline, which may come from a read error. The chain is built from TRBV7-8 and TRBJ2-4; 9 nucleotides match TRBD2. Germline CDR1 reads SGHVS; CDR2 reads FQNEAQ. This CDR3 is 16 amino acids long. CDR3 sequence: CASSLGTSERKKIQYF. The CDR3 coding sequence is TGTGCCAGCAGCTTAGGGACTAGCGAGAGGAAAAAGATTCAGTACTTC.

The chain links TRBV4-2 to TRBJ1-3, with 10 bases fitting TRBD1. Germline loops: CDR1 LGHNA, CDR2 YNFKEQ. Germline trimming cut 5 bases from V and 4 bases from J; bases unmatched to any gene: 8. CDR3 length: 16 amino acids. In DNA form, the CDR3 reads TGTGCCAGCAGCAACCCGGGACAGGGGAACGGAAACACCATATATTTT. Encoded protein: CASSNPGQGNGNTIYF.

The CDR3 region is CASSPLARGDYEQYF. In DNA, the CDR3 is TGTGCCAGCAGCCCTCTAGCCCGGGGGGACTACGAGCAGTACTTC. The chain combines TRBV7-2 with TRBJ2-7; 7 bases are a match to TRBD2. CDR1 is SGHTA and CDR2 is FQGNSA in the germline V gene. V shed 5 bases, J shed 3 bases, and the junction held 10 bases outside the gene matches. The CDR3 runs 15 residues. Looking up the rest from reference TRBV7-2 and TRBJ2-7 gives the full variable domain: GAGVSQSPSNKVTEKGKDVELRCDPISGHTALYWYRQSLGQGLEFLIYFQGNSAPDKSGLPSDRFSAERTGGSVSTLTIQRTQQEDSAVYLCASSPLARGDYEQYFGPGTRLTVT.

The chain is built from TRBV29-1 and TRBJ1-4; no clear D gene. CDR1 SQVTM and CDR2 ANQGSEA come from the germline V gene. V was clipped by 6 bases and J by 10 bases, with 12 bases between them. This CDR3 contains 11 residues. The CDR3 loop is CSVGEPGKLFF. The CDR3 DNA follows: TGCAGCGTCGGGGAGCCCGGAAAACTGTTTTTT.

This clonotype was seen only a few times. DNA for the CDR3: TGCAGTGCTGTCCCTGGACACCACTACGAGCAGTACTTC. The encoded protein is CSAVPGHHYEQYF. V usage is TRBV20-1 and J usage is TRBJ2-7, with a possible D match to TRBD1 (5 bases). Germline V gene sequence: CDR1 DFQATT, CDR2 SNEGSKA (reference sequence). This CDR3 region has 13 residues. Trimming stripped 5 bases from V and 3 bases from J, with 14 bases between.

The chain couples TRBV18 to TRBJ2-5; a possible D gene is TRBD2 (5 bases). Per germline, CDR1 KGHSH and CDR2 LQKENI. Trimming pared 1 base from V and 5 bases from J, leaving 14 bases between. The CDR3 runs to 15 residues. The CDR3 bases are TGTGCCAGCTCACCACGGGAGAGGTTCCACGAGACCCAGTACTTC. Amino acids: CASSPRERFHETQYF.

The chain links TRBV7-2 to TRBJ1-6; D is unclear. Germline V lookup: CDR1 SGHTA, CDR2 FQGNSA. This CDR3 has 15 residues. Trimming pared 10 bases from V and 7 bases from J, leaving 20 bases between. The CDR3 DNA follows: TGTGCCATCCCGAAATCCCCTGATAGGAATTCACCCCTCCACTTT. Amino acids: CAIPKSPDRNSPLHF.

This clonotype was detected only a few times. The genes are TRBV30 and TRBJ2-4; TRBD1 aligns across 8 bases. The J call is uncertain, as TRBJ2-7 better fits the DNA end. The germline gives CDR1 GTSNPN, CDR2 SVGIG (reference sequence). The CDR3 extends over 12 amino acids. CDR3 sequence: CAAGQGGGEQYF. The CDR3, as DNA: TGTGCCGCCGGACAGGGAGGAGGCGAGCAGTACTTC.